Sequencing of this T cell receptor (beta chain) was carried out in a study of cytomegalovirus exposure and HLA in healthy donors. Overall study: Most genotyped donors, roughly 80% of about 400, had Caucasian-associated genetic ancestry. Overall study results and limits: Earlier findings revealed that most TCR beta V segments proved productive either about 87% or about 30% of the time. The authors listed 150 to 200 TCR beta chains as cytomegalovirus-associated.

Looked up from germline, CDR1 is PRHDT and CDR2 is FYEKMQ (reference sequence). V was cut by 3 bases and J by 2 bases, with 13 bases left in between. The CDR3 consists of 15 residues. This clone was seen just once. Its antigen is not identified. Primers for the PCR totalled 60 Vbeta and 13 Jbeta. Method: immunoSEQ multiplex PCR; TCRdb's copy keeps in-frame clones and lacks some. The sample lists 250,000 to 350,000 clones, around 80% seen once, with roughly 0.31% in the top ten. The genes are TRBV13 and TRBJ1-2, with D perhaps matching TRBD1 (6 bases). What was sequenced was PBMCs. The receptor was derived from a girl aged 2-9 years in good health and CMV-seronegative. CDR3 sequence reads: CASSFWLTGNYGYTF. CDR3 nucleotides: TGTGCCAGCAGCTTCTGGCTAACAGGGAACTATGGCTACACCTTC. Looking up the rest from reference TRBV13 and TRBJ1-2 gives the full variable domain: AAGVIQSPRHLIKEKRETATLKCYPIPRHDTVYWYQQGPGQDPQFLISFYEKMQSDKGSIPDRFSAQQFSDYHSELNMSSLELGDSALYFCASSFWLTGNYGYTFGSGTRLTVV.